These 20 T cell receptor beta chains came from one sample sequenced in a study of T cell repertoires in cytomegalovirus infection. TCRdb re-derived calls from the reads in MiXCR, one entry per CDR3 protein. Of approximately 730,000 distinct CDR3 sequences detected, roughly 28% appear once; the ten largest clones hold about an eighth. Which antigens these TCRs recognize remains unknown. The source material was cultured CD8+ T cells from PBMCs, sampled from culture after CMV antigen stimulation. Receptors originate from a human donor in good health (CMV status not recorded). Some clones in this sample may be carry-over from other donors' samples.

This rearrangement joins TRBV7-3 to TRBJ2-1, with a possible D match to TRBD2 (7 bases). Germline V lookup: CDR1 SGHTA, CDR2 FQGTGA. V was trimmed by 5 bases and J by 4 bases, leaving 15 bases between them. The CDR3 contains 15 residues. DNA of the CDR3: TGTGCCAGCAGCGCCCTAGGGGGGGATTACAATGAGCAGTTCTTC. As protein: CASSALGGDYNEQFF.

This clonotype was detected many times. The chain is built from TRBV27 and TRBJ2-1; possibly TRBD2 for D (6 bases). The V and J ends lost 6 bases and 8 bases respectively, with 11 bases between them. The germline gives CDR1 MNHEY, CDR2 SMNVEV (reference sequence). The CDR3 runs 12 residues. This CDR3 reads CASSPGGDEQFF. Written as DNA, the CDR3 is TGTGCCAGCAGCCCCGGAGGGGATGAGCAGTTCTTC.

This clonotype has at least ten counts. The CDR3 region has the DNA TGTGCCAGCAGCTTAGGGGCAGTCCAAGAGACCCAGTACTTC. As protein: CASSLGAVQETQYF. V and J are TRBV7-8 and TRBJ2-5; D ambiguous. Trimming pared 1 base from V and 1 base from J, leaving 7 bases between. This CDR3 has 14 amino acids. CDR1 SGHVS and CDR2 FQNEAQ come from the germline V gene. Filled out from reference TRBV7-8 and TRBJ2-5, the complete variable domain reads GAGVSQSPRYKVAKRGQDVALRCDPISGHVSLFWYQQALGQGPEFLTYFQNEAQLDKSGLPSDRFFAERPEGSVSTLKIQRTQQEDSAVYLCASSLGAVQETQYFGPGTRLLVL.

This clonotype was found many times. V and J are TRBV27 and TRBJ2-3; TRBD2 is a possible D gene (6 bases). Germline values: CDR1 MNHEY, CDR2 SMNVEV (reference sequence). The CDR3 is made up of 14 amino acids. Trimming left V 3 bases short and J 2 bases short, with 9 bases between. CDR3 amino acids: CASSLLANTDTQYF. CDR3 DNA: TGTGCCAGCAGTTTGCTAGCGAACACAGATACGCAGTATTTT.

This clonotype was counted between two and nine times. The chain is built from TRBV7-6 and TRBJ1-1, with TRBD1 matching 7 bases. Germline V gene data show CDR1 as SGHVS and CDR2 as FNYEAQ. J gave up 4 bases and V 1 base, and 6 bases lay outside the gene matches. This CDR3 spans 15 amino acids. The CDR3 DNA sequence: TGTGCCAGCAGCTTAGGGGACAGCGCCTTCACTGAAGCTTTCTTT. This encodes CASSLGDSAFTEAFF.

The rearrangement links TRBV6-5 to TRBJ2-1; 8 nucleotides line up with TRBD1. CDR1 is MNHEY and CDR2 is SVGAGI in the germline V gene. Trimming cost V 2 bases and J 7 bases; bases outside gene matches: 4. This CDR3 has 14 residues. CDR3 sequence reads: CASSYAGGMNEQFF. The CDR3 DNA reads TGTGCCAGCAGTTACGCAGGGGGCATGAATGAGCAGTTCTTC.

The chain carries TRBV6-5 and TRBJ2-6, with 8 bases fitting TRBD1. From germline, CDR1 is MNHEY and CDR2 SVGAGI. The junction had 9 bases not matched to a gene; V was cut back by 2 bases and J by 0 bases. The CDR3 contains 19 residues. CDR3 in amino acids: CASSYLGGDRFSGANVLTF. The CDR3 nucleotides are TGTGCCAGCAGTTACCTAGGTGGGGACAGGTTCTCTGGGGCCAACGTCCTGACTTTC.

This chain joins TRBV7-6 and TRBJ1-1, with TRBD1 as a possible D gene (5 bases). From germline, CDR1 is SGHVS and CDR2 FNYEAQ. The CDR3 has 13 amino acids. The germline V and J ends were trimmed by 10 bases and 4 bases, with 16 bases remaining between them. The DNA of the CDR3 is TGTGCCACCGGACGGGGCTGGGGCACTGAAGCTTTCTTT. This gives the protein CATGRGWGTEAFF.

A few counts support this clonotype. The chain is built from TRBV10-2 and TRBJ1-5; 10 nucleotides match TRBD1. The CDR3 runs 14 residues. Germline lookup yields CDR1 WSHSY and CDR2 SAAADI. J gave up 5 bases and V 7 bases, and 5 bases lay outside the gene matches. CDR3 protein: CASKRGQGHQPQHF. The CDR3 DNA sequence: TGCGCCAGCAAAAGGGGACAGGGGCATCAGCCCCAGCATTTT.

This chain uses TRBV29-1 with TRBJ2-3; 8 bases map to TRBD2. The CDR3 runs 17 residues. Germline V gene data show CDR1 as SQVTM and CDR2 as ANQGSEA. The CDR3 sequence is CSGRGRGGQAFTDTQYF. The DNA for the CDR3 is TGCAGTGGAAGAGGTCGGGGGGGCCAGGCCTTCACAGATACGCAGTATTTT.

This clonotype was seen repeatedly, ten times or more. The chain links TRBV4-1 to TRBJ2-1; the match to TRBD2 covers 7 bases. The CDR3 has 14 amino acids. With 1 base clipped from V and 3 bases from J, the junction kept 0 bases outside the gene matches. Germline loops: CDR1 MGHRA, CDR2 YSYEKL. The CDR3 reads CASSQGGGYNEQFF. The CDR3 nucleotides are TGCGCCAGCAGCCAAGGGGGGGGCTACAATGAGCAGTTCTTC.

This clonotype was counted ten times or more. This chain joins TRBV7-6 and TRBJ2-1; D might be TRBD2 (7 bases). CDR1 and CDR2 (germline): SGHVS, FNYEAQ. The V gene lost 5 bases and the J gene lost 9 bases, with 14 bases spanning the gap. The CDR3 is 13 residues long. For the CDR3, the DNA is TGTGCCAGCAGCGGGCCGGGGGGCATTGAGCAGTTCTTC. Translated: CASSGPGGIEQFF.

CDR3 in DNA: TGCGCCAGCAGCCACTGGGGACAGGCCGCGGATTCACCCCTCCACTTT. This codes for CASSHWGQAADSPLHF. The chain joins TRBV4-1 to TRBJ1-6; 8 bases are a match to TRBD1. The CDR3 contains 16 residues. Per germline, CDR1 MGHRA and CDR2 YSYEKL. V was clipped by 3 bases and J by 8 bases; unmatched bases: 9.

The gene calls are TRBV5-6 and TRBJ2-3; TRBD1 matches at 8 bases. V was clipped by 5 bases and J by 2 bases; unmatched bases: 7. This CDR3 comprises 15 residues. Looked up from germline, CDR1 is SGHDT and CDR2 is YYEEEE. CDR3 residues: CASSMDRAPTDTQYF. CDR3 nucleotides: TGTGCCAGCAGTATGGACAGGGCCCCCACAGATACGCAGTATTTT. Complete variable domain (other parts from reference TRBV5-6 and TRBJ2-3): DAGVTQSPTHLIKTRGQQVTLRCSPKSGHDTVSWYQQALGQGPQFIFQYYEEEERQRGNFPDRFSGHQFPNYSSELNVNALLLGDSALYLCASSMDRAPTDTQYFGPGTRLTVL.

V gene TRBV7-9 combines with J gene TRBJ1-4; tentative D call: TRBD1 (5 bases). The V and J ends lost 6 bases and 6 bases respectively, with 14 bases between them. CDR1 and CDR2 (germline): SEHNR, FQNEAQ (reference sequence). The CDR3 sequence is 14 residues long. The CDR3 sequence is CASSPEGFDEKLFF. CDR3 bases: TGTGCCAGCAGTCCTGAGGGGTTTGATGAAAAACTGTTTTTT.

This chain links TRBV19 with TRBJ2-6; D possibly corresponds to TRBD1 (6 bases). Germline loops: CDR1 LNHDA, CDR2 SQIVND (reference sequence). The CDR3 covers 14 residues. The V gene lost 3 bases and the J gene lost 7 bases, with 10 bases spanning the gap. The CDR3 DNA reads TGTGCCAGTAGTATTGCCGGGACAGCCAACGTCCTGACTTTC. It specifies CASSIAGTANVLTF.

This sequence joins TRBV3-1 and TRBJ1-4; no definite D call. The CDR3 loop spans 14 amino acids. V lost 4 bases and J 5 bases, leaving 11 bases between the germline ends. CDR1 is LGHDT and CDR2 is YNNKEL in the germline V gene (reference sequence). CDR3 in amino acids: CASSLTLENEKLFF. CDR3 bases: TGTGCCAGCAGCCTGACCTTAGAGAATGAAAAACTGTTTTTT.

This clonotype has a handful of counts. The genes are TRBV6-2 or TRBV6-3 and TRBJ2-6; D is unresolved. The CDR3 sequence is 17 residues long. V was cut by 6 bases and J by 4 bases, with 19 bases left in between. Germline V gene data show CDR1 as MNHEY and CDR2 as SVGEGT. CDR3 nucleotides: TGTGCCAGCAGACATAGTAAGGGTTTGGAAGGGGCCAACGTCCTGACTTTC. Translation gives CASRHSKGLEGANVLTF.

This clonotype was counted ten times or more. The germline gene is not matched at one end of the junction; a read error may be the cause. The chain is built from TRBV5-1 and TRBJ1-1, with D tentatively TRBD1 (5 bases). The CDR3 is made up of 11 amino acids. CDR1 and CDR2 from the germline V gene are SGHRS and YFSETQ. The CDR3: CASSTGTEAFF. CDR3 bases: TGTGCCAGCAGTACAGGAACTGAAGCTTTCTTT.

This clonotype was counted between two and nine times. This chain joins TRBV27 and TRBJ2-3; TRBD1 matches 8 bases. Trimming took 6 bases from V and 4 from J; bases not matched to a gene: 6. The CDR3 runs 14 residues. Looked up from germline, CDR1 is MNHEY and CDR2 is SMNVEV (reference sequence). The CDR3 DNA reads as TGTGCCAGCAGACATCAGGGGGCACCAGATACGCAGTATTTT. Amino acids: CASRHQGAPDTQYF.